The 32 T cell receptor beta chains below come from one sample, sequenced in a study of T cell changes during pregnancy in multiple sclerosis. Assay used: immunoSEQ multiplex PCR; TCRdb lists only in-frame clones, some missing. The data show around 120,000 clones, 91% seen once. Sequencing used peripheral blood, obtained after pregnancy. The receptors were sampled from a female donor with multiple sclerosis, enrolled in a pregnancy study.

The chain joins TRBV10-3 to TRBJ1-2; D is perhaps TRBD1 (5 bases). Germline lookup yields CDR1 ENHRY and CDR2 SYGVKD. This CDR3 is 13 amino acids long. Trimming pared 0 bases from V and 5 bases from J, leaving 7 bases between. CDR3 DNA: TGTGCCATCAGTGAGTCACAGGATTATGGCTACACCTTC. It translates to CAISESQDYGYTF.

The rearrangement links TRBV5-1 to TRBJ2-5; possibly TRBD2 for D (5 bases). Germline V gene data show CDR1 as SGHRS and CDR2 as YFSETQ. The CDR3 is 11 residues long. V lost 4 bases to trimming and J lost 8 bases, with 9 bases between them. CDR3 amino acids: CASSEGDTQYF. The DNA of the CDR3 is TGCGCCAGCAGCGAGGGTGACACCCAGTACTTC.

On this clone: Compared with germline, one end of the junction differs, possibly owing to a read error. The genes are TRBV19 and TRBJ1-5; D is perhaps TRBD1 (5 bases). This CDR3 is 15 amino acids long. Germline V lookup: CDR1 LNHDA, CDR2 SQIVND (reference sequence). CDR3 nucleotide sequence: TGTGCAAGTAGCCCTTGGGGGGATAGGGGTCAGCCCCAGCATTTT. This translates into CASSPWGDRGQPQHF.

The gene calls are TRBV4-1 and TRBJ1-2; TRBD1 matches 8 bases. V dropped 1 base and J dropped 2; count of bases not matched to a gene: 0. Germline V CDR1 and CDR2: MGHRA, YSYEKL. The CDR3 has 14 residues. CDR3 amino acids: CASSQGDRNYGYTF. Here the CDR3 DNA reads TGCGCCAGCAGCCAAGGGGACAGGAACTATGGCTACACCTTC.

The CDR3: CASSARHGAPGREKLFF. Written as DNA, the CDR3 is TGTGCCAGCAGCGCCCGACACGGGGCACCAGGGAGGGAAAAACTGTTTTTT. This chain connects TRBV11-2 to TRBJ1-4; D is possibly TRBD1 (5 bases). Germline V CDR1 and CDR2: SGHAT, FQNNGV. This CDR3 contains 17 residues. V was pared by 5 bases and J by 8 bases, with 24 bases between.

V gene TRBV6-1 combines with J gene TRBJ2-5, with unresolved D. The V and J ends lost 3 bases and 3 bases respectively, with 8 bases between them. From germline, CDR1 is MNHNS and CDR2 SASEGT. The CDR3 covers 13 residues. CDR3 coding DNA: TGTGCCAGCAGTGAGTACTTAGAAGAGACCCAGTACTTC. It codes for CASSEYLEETQYF.

The chain carries TRBV25-1 and TRBJ1-2; 12 bases map to TRBD1. This CDR3 comprises 17 residues. Germline V CDR1 and CDR2: MGHDK, SYGVNS. The J segment lost 1 base and the V segment lost 6 bases, leaving 9 bases of the junction unmatched. The CDR3 spells CASRQSGTGGYNYGYTF. CDR3 sequence (DNA): TGTGCCAGCAGACAGAGCGGGACAGGGGGCTATAACTATGGCTACACCTTC.

The chain links TRBV9 to TRBJ1-1; no definite D call. Germline CDR1 SGDLS, CDR2 YYNGEE. The CDR3 has 15 residues. The V end was cut by 4 bases, the J end by 2 bases, with 15 bases between. The CDR3 region is CASSPRTDSNTEAFF. The CDR3 nucleotides are TGTGCCAGCAGCCCCCGGACGGACTCAAACACTGAAGCTTTCTTT.

V is TRBV7-6 and J is TRBJ1-4; D gene ambiguous. Trimming cost V 1 base and J 0 bases, with 9 bases left between them. This CDR3 is built from 16 residues. Germline CDR1 is SGHVS and CDR2 is FNYEAQ. CDR3 nucleotides: TGTGCCAGCAGCTTAGTACCGGGGACAACTAATGAAAAACTGTTTTTT. This codes for CASSLVPGTTNEKLFF.

The V and J genes are TRBV27 and TRBJ1-1, with 7 bases aligning to TRBD1. The CDR3 spans 13 residues. CDR1 is MNHEY, CDR2 SMNVEV, per germline (reference sequence). V was clipped by 7 bases and J by 5 bases; unmatched bases: 7. The CDR3 spells CASKPGTATEAFF. The CDR3 region has the DNA TGTGCCAGCAAACCCGGGACAGCTACTGAAGCTTTCTTT.

A word on this clone: The sample holds other DNA sequences that translate to the same CDR3. V gene TRBV6-5 combines with J gene TRBJ1-1; D call uncertain. Trimming left V 2 bases short and J 1 base short, with 8 bases between. The CDR3 runs to 14 residues. Germline CDR1 is MNHEY and CDR2 is SVGAGI. CDR3 loop: CASSYREGNTEAFF. CDR3 DNA: TGTGCCAGCAGTTACAGGGAGGGGAACACTGAAGCTTTCTTT.

This rearrangement joins TRBV5-4 to TRBJ2-7; TRBD2 might be the D (5 bases). V lost 5 bases, J lost 7 bases, and 13 bases lay in between. In germline, CDR1 is SGHNT, CDR2 YYREEE (reference sequence). There are 12 residues in the CDR3. The CDR3 bases are TGTGCCAGCAGGTTTGACTGGGAGGAGCAGTACTTC. Amino acid sequence: CASRFDWEEQYF.

The genes are TRBV7-9 and TRBJ2-1; 11 nucleotides agree with TRBD1. V trimming: 4 bases; J trimming: 9 bases; junction bases outside the gene matches: 8. The CDR3 runs to 15 residues. In germline, CDR1 is SEHNR, CDR2 FQNEAQ (reference sequence). The chain's CDR3 is CASSSPGTGGPEQFF. DNA of the CDR3: TGTGCCAGCAGCTCCCCGGGGACAGGGGGACCTGAGCAGTTCTTC. The full variable domain, in which reference TRBV7-9 and TRBJ2-1 provide the parts outside the CDR3, is DTGVSQNPRHKITKRGQNVTFRCDPISEHNRLYWYRQTLGQGPEFLTYFQNEAQLEKSRLLSDRFSAERPKGSFSTLEIQRTEQGDSAMYLCASSSPGTGGPEQFFGPGTRLTVL.

This clone was seen more than once but under ten times. V is TRBV14 and J is TRBJ1-4; 10 bases align to TRBD1. The CDR3 length is 15 residues. The ends lost 3 bases at V and 6 bases at J; junction bases unmatched: 4. Looked up from germline, CDR1 is SGHDN and CDR2 is FVKESK. The CDR3 DNA reads as TGTGCCAGCAGCCAGCGGACAGGGGGGTATGAAAAACTGTTTTTT. It is translated as CASSQRTGGYEKLFF.

With respect to this clone: This specimen includes other DNA sequences encoding the same CDR3. The CDR3 DNA reads TGTGCCAGCACCAACACAGATACGCAGTATTTT. Its protein is CASTNTDTQYF. The chain combines TRBV6-5 with TRBJ2-3; D call uncertain. The germline V and J ends were trimmed by 7 bases and 2 bases, with 4 bases remaining between them. The CDR3 runs 11 residues. CDR1 is MNHEY and CDR2 is SVGAGI in the germline V gene.

This clone was seen only once. The chain combines TRBV5-5 with TRBJ1-2, with 10 bases fitting TRBD1. This CDR3 is 18 amino acids long. Germline V lookup: CDR1 SGHKS, CDR2 YYEKEE (reference sequence). V dropped 0 bases and J dropped 1; count of bases not matched to a gene: 9. The CDR3 nucleotides read TGTGCCAGCAGCTTGGCCAGACAGGGGGCGCGAGTTAACTATGGCTACACCTTC. Translated: CASSLARQGARVNYGYTF. The complete variable domain, with remaining parts taken from reference TRBV5-5 and TRBJ1-2, reads DAGVTQSPTHLIKTRGQQVTLRCSPISGHKSVSWYQQVLGQGPQFIFQYYEKEERGRGNFPDRFSARQFPNYSSELNVNALLLGDSALYLCASSLARQGARVNYGYTFGSGTRLTVV.

The chain recombines TRBV6-5 with TRBJ2-1; D uncertain. In germline, CDR1 is MNHEY, CDR2 SVGAGI. CDR3 length: 13 residues. Between the trimmed V and J ends, which lost 7 bases and 7 bases, there was a span of 14 bases. CDR3 nucleotide sequence: TGTGCCAGCACTCCCCCCCGAGCAAATGAGCAGTTCTTC. Translated, it gives CASTPPRANEQFF.

The chain employs TRBV7-9 and TRBJ2-5; D is possibly TRBD2 (6 bases). The CDR3 runs to 15 residues. Germline CDR1 reads SEHNR; CDR2 reads FQNEAQ (reference sequence). Trimming cost V 8 bases and J 5 bases, with 21 bases left between them. The CDR3 DNA sequence: TGTGCCAGCCTTCTCTCGGGGGTCTTTGGGGAGACCCAGTACTTC. Encoded protein: CASLLSGVFGETQYF.

The chain recombines TRBV5-6 with TRBJ1-3; tentative D call: TRBD1 (6 bases). Trimming took 4 bases from V and 5 from J, leaving 16 bases between them. The CDR3 is 15 residues long. Germline V gene data show CDR1 as SGHDT and CDR2 as YYEEEE. The CDR3 sequence: CASSRADSGRNTIYF. CDR3 nucleotides: TGTGCCAGCAGCCGTGCGGACAGCGGCCGAAACACCATATATTTT.

J is TRBJ1-5 and V is TRBV29-1; D is uncertain. This CDR3 region has 13 residues. V dropped 3 bases and J dropped 5 bases, with 11 bases sitting between them. CDR1 and CDR2 (germline): SQVTM, ANQGSEA. The CDR3 is CSVDVGGDQPQHF. DNA of the CDR3: TGCAGCGTTGATGTAGGCGGAGATCAGCCCCAGCATTTT. Using reference TRBV29-1 and TRBJ1-5 for the parts outside the CDR3, the full variable domain is SAVISQKPSRDICQRGTSLTIQCQVDSQVTMMFWYRQQPGQSLTLIATANQGSEATYESGFVIDKFPISRPNLTFSTLTVSNMSPEDSSIYLCSVDVGGDQPQHFGDGTRLSIL.

The chain couples TRBV28 to TRBJ2-7; 9 positions match TRBD2. The germline CDR1 and CDR2 sequences are MDHEN and SYDVKM. This CDR3 is built from 15 residues. Trimming took 4 bases from V and 5 from J; bases not matched to a gene: 9. This chain's CDR3 is CASSSQSGGLNEQYF. In DNA form, the CDR3 reads TGTGCCAGCAGTTCGCAAAGCGGGGGGTTAAACGAGCAGTACTTC.

This clone was detected only once. The genes are TRBV18 and TRBJ2-5; tentative D call: TRBD1 (6 bases). Germline CDR1 reads KGHSH; CDR2 reads LQKENI. This CDR3 is built from 16 residues. V was cut by 4 bases and J by 4 bases, with 19 bases left in between. Written as DNA, the CDR3 is TGTGCCAGCTCACAAATCTCCGGGACCAGGGGAGAGACCCAGTACTTC. Encoded protein: CASSQISGTRGETQYF.

The gene calls are TRBV14 and TRBJ2-1, with 11 bases lining up with TRBD1. Trimming cost V 4 bases and J 0 bases; bases outside gene matches: 2. This CDR3 has 16 amino acids. Germline loops: CDR1 SGHDN, CDR2 FVKESK. In DNA form, the CDR3 reads TGTGCCAGCAGCCGGGACAGGGGGAGCTCCTACAATGAGCAGTTCTTC. Residues: CASSRDRGSSYNEQFF. Using reference TRBV14 and TRBJ2-1 for the parts outside the CDR3, the full variable domain is EAGVTQFPSHSVIEKGQTVTLRCDPISGHDNLYWYRRVMGKEIKFLLHFVKESKQDESGMPNNRFLAERTGGTYSTLKVQPAELEDSGVYFCASSRDRGSSYNEQFFGPGTRLTVL.

This clone was counted only a few times. The gene calls are TRBV2 and TRBJ1-5; the D is unclear. The V gene lost 7 bases and the J gene lost 7 bases, with 11 bases spanning the gap. The CDR3 has 12 amino acids. The V gene's germline CDR1 is SNHLY and CDR2 FYNNEI. The CDR3 coding sequence is TGTGCCAGCATGGTGGCAGGACAGCCCCAGCATTTT. This codes for CASMVAGQPQHF.

The V gene is TRBV27, the J gene TRBJ2-1, with TRBD2 matching 13 bases. CDR1 and CDR2 from the germline V gene are MNHEY and SMNVEV (reference sequence). V lost 8 bases and J lost 9; bases outside the gene matches: 7. The CDR3 has 14 residues. In DNA, the CDR3 is TGTGCCAGCGCAACTAGCGGGGGGGCTGGTGAGCAGTTCTTC. Translation: CASATSGGAGEQFF.

The rearrangement links TRBV2 to TRBJ2-7, with TRBD1 as a possible D gene (6 bases). Germline V lookup: CDR1 SNHLY, CDR2 FYNNEI. The CDR3 contains 11 residues. V lost 9 bases, J lost 3 bases, and 9 bases lay in between. CDR3 in DNA: TGTGCCAGTAGGGGGAGCTACGAGCAGTACTTC. Residues: CASRGSYEQYF.

The gene calls are TRBV19 and TRBJ1-1, with D perhaps matching TRBD1 (6 bases). CDR1 is LNHDA, CDR2 SQIVND, per germline (reference sequence). Trimming shortened V by 5 bases and J by 2 bases, and 15 bases separated the two germline ends. The CDR3 is 15 residues long. The CDR3 spells CASSPTGELNTEAFF. The CDR3 bases are TGTGCCAGTAGTCCGACAGGAGAACTTAACACTGAAGCTTTCTTT.

Note on this clone: In the same sample, other DNA sequences code for this CDR3. J is TRBJ2-5 and V is TRBV5-6; D remains unclear. This CDR3 region has 11 residues. The V end lost 1 base, the J end lost 5 bases, and 3 bases lay between the germline ends. Germline CDR1 SGHDT, CDR2 YYEEEE. Here the CDR3 reads CASSLQETQYF. Here the CDR3 DNA reads TGTGCCAGCAGCTTGCAGGAGACCCAGTACTTC.

The gene calls are TRBV7-9 and TRBJ1-2; D is possibly TRBD1 (5 bases). V was pared by 1 base and J by 6 bases, with 12 bases between. Germline assignment: CDR1 SEHNR and CDR2 FQNEAQ (reference sequence). The CDR3 length is 14 residues. DNA for the CDR3: TGTGCCAGCAGCTTAGTCGGGGGTATGGATGGCTACACCTTC. It specifies CASSLVGGMDGYTF.

This rearrangement joins TRBV4-1 to TRBJ1-2; D remains unclear. The germline V gene encodes CDR1 MGHRA and CDR2 YSYEKL. The CDR3 spans 13 residues. V was trimmed by 3 bases and J by 1 base, leaving 6 bases between them. CDR3 residues: CASSHDYNYGYTF. The CDR3 DNA reads as TGCGCCAGCAGCCACGACTATAACTATGGCTACACCTTC.

The chain is built from TRBV29-1 and TRBJ2-3; no reliable D call. Trimming stripped 7 bases from V and 2 bases from J, with 4 bases between. Per the germline V gene, CDR1 is SQVTM and CDR2 is ANQGSEA. The CDR3 runs to 10 residues. The CDR3 protein is CSGHTDTQYF. The CDR3 bases are TGCAGCGGGCACACAGATACGCAGTATTTT.

Only a few counts were recorded for this clone. The V call is TRBV5-1, the J call TRBJ2-1; D possibly corresponds to TRBD1 (5 bases). Trimming pared 0 bases from V and 6 bases from J, leaving 13 bases between. The CDR3 sequence is 15 residues long. Germline assignment: CDR1 SGHRS and CDR2 YFSETQ. In nucleotides, the CDR3 is TGCGCCAGCAGCTTGGCCGGCAGGGTATTCAATGAGCAGTTCTTC. Translated: CASSLAGRVFNEQFF.